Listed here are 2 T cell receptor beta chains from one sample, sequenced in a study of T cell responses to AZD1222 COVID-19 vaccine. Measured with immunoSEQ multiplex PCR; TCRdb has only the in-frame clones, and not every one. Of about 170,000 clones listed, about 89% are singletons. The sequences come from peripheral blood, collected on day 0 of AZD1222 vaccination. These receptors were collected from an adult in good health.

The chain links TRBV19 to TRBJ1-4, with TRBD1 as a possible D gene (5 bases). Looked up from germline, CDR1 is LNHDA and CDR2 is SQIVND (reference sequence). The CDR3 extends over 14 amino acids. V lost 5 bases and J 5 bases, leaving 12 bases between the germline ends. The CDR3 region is CASSSQAPNEKLFF. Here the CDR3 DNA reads TGTGCCAGTAGTTCACAGGCACCGAATGAAAAACTGTTTTTT. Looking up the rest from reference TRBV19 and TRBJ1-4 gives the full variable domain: DGGITQSPKYLFRKEGQNVTLSCEQNLNHDAMYWYRQDPGQGLRLIYYSQIVNDFQKGDIAEGYSVSREKKESFPLTVTSAQKNPTAFYLCASSSQAPNEKLFFGSGTQLSVL.

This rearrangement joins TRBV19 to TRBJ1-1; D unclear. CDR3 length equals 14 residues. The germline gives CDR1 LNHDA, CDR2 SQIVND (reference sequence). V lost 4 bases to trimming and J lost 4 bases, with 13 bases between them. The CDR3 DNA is TGTGCCAGTAGTACCTATCGTTTGGTCACTGAAGCTTTCTTT. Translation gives CASSTYRLVTEAFF.